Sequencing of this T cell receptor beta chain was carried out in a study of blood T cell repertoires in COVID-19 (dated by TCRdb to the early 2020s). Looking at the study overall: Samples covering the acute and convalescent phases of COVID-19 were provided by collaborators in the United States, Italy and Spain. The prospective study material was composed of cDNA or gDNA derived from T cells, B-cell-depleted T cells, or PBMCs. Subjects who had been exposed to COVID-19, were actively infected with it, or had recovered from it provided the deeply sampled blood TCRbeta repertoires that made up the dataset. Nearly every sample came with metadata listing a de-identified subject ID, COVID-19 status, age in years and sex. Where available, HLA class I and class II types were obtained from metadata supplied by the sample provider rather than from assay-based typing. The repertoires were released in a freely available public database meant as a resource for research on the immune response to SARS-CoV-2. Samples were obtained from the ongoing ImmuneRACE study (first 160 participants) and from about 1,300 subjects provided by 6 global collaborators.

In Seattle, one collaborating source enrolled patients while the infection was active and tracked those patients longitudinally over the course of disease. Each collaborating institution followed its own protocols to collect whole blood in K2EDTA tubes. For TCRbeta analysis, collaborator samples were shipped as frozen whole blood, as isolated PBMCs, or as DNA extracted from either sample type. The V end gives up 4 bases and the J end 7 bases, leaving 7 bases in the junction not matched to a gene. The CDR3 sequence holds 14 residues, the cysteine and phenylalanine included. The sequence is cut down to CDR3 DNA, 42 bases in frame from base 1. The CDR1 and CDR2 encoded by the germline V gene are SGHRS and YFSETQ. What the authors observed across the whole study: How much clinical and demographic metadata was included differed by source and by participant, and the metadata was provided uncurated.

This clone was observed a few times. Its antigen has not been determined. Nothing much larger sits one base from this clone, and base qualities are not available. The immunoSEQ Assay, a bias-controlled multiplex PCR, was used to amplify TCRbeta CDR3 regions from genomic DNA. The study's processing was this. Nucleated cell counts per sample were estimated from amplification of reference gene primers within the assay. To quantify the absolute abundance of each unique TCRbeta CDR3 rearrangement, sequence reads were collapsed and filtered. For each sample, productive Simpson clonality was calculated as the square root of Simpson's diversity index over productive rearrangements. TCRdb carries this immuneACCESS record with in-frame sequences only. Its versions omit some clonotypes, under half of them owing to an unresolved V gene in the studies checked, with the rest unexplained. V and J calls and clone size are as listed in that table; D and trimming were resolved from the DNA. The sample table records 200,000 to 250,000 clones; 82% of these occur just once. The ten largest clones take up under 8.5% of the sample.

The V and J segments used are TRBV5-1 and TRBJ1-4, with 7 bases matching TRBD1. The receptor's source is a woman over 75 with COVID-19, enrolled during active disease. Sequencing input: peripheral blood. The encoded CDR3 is CASSLEGAGEKLFF. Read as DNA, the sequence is TGCGCCAGCAGCCTGGAGGGGGCAGGTGAAAAACTGTTTTTT.